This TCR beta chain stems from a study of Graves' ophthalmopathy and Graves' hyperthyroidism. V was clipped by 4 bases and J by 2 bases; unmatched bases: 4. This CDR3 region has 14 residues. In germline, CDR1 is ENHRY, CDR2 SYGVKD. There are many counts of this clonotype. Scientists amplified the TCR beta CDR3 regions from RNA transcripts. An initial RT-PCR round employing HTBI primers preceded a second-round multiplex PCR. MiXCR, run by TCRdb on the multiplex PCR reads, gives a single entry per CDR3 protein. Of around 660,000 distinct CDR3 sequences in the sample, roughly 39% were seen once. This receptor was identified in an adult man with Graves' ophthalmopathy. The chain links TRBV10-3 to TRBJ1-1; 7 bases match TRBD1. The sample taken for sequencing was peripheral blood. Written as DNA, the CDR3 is TGTGCCATCAGTGGAAGGGGGCCAAACACTGAAGCTTTCTTT. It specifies CAISGRGPNTEAFF.